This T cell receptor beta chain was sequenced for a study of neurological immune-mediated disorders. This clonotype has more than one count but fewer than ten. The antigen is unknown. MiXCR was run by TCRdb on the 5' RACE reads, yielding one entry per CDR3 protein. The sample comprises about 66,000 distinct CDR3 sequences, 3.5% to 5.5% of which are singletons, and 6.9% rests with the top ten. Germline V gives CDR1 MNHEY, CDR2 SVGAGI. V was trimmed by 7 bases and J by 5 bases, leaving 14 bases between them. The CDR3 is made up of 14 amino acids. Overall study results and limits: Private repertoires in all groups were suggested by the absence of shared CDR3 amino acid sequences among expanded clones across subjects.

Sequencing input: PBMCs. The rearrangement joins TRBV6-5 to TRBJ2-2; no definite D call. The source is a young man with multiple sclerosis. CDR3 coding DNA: TGTGCCAGCATCCAATTTGGGCAAACCGGGGAGCTGTTTTTT. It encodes CASIQFGQTGELFF.